Presented here are 20 T cell receptor beta chains from one specimen sequenced in a study of blood T cell repertoires in COVID-19. Generated by immunoSEQ multiplex PCR, the TCRdb table keeps only in-frame clones and is missing some. The sample records 55,000 to 80,000 clones, around four fifths being singletons. Sequencing was done on a sample of peripheral blood. Receptor source: a human donor in a cohort sampled during active COVID-19.

This sequence joins TRBV30 and TRBJ2-2; TRBD2 might be the D (7 bases). Germline values: CDR1 GTSNPN, CDR2 SVGIG (reference sequence). V lost 4 bases, J lost 3 bases, and 15 bases lay in between. The CDR3 has 15 residues. CDR3 sequence (DNA): TGTGCCTGGATTGCCGGGGGGCGTGACACCGGGGAGCTGTTTTTT. Amino acids: CAWIAGGRDTGELFF.

The V call is TRBV15, the J call TRBJ2-5, with D tentatively TRBD2 (6 bases). The V gene's germline CDR1 is LNHNV and CDR2 YYDKDF (reference sequence). With 5 bases removed from V and 4 bases from J, the gap between germline ends came to 11 bases. The CDR3 is 13 residues long. CDR3 sequence (DNA): TGTGCCACCAGCGGGGGGAGGCGAGAGACCCAGTACTTC. It yields the protein CATSGGRRETQYF.

The chain's CDR3 is CASRVQDRTYEQYF. CDR3 in DNA: TGTGCCAGTAGGGTACAGGATCGTACCTACGAGCAGTACTTC. The chain combines TRBV19 with TRBJ2-7; the D gene is possibly TRBD1 (5 bases). V was shortened by 6 bases and J by 2 bases, with 14 bases between the two germline ends. The CDR3 extends over 14 amino acids. Germline CDR1 LNHDA, CDR2 SQIVND (reference sequence).

A word on this clone: This specimen includes other DNA sequences encoding the same CDR3. The genes are TRBV5-1 and TRBJ2-2; 7 bases agree with TRBD1. V was clipped by 3 bases and J by 2 bases; unmatched bases: 4. Germline V gives CDR1 SGHRS, CDR2 YFSETQ. The CDR3 consists of 15 residues. The CDR3 protein is CASSWGTANTGELFF. DNA for the CDR3: TGCGCCAGCAGCTGGGGGACAGCTAACACCGGGGAGCTGTTTTTT.

V is TRBV28 and J is TRBJ1-1, with D perhaps matching TRBD1 (6 bases). Trimming left V 6 bases short and J 4 bases short, with 9 bases between. The CDR3 totals 12 residues. The germline gives CDR1 MDHEN, CDR2 SYDVKM. For the CDR3, the DNA is TGTGCCAGCAGCACCAGGGGCACTGAAGCTTTCTTT. Amino acid sequence: CASSTRGTEAFF.

This chain links TRBV5-8 with TRBJ2-1, with 13 bases matching TRBD2. The CDR3 has 19 amino acids. The germline V gene has CDR1 SGHTS and CDR2 YDEGEE. V shed 4 bases and J 3 bases; nucleotides not matched to a gene: 13. CDR3 region: CASSRGALAGGSVYNEQFF. CDR3 coding DNA: TGTGCCAGCAGCCGCGGTGCACTAGCGGGAGGGTCAGTCTACAATGAGCAGTTCTTC.

This sequence joins TRBV3-1 (or the pseudogene TRBV3-2) and TRBJ2-7; the match to TRBD1 covers 8 bases. Germline-derived CDR1 and CDR2 are LGHDT and YNNKEL (reference sequence). This CDR3 has 16 amino acids. Trimming at V came to 3 bases and at J to 0 bases, leaving 7 bases not matched to a gene. The CDR3 region is CASSHEPGQASYEQYF. The DNA for the CDR3 is TGTGCCAGCAGCCATGAACCGGGACAGGCCTCCTACGAGCAGTACTTC.

The genes are TRBV7-3 and TRBJ2-7; 14 nucleotides agree with TRBD2. The CDR3 loop spans 17 amino acids. Germline values: CDR1 SGHTA, CDR2 FQGTGA. The V gene end was trimmed by 5 bases and the J gene end by 3 bases; junction bases not matched to a gene: 9. CDR3 region: CASSRGTSGRVYYEQYF. For the CDR3, the DNA is TGTGCCAGCAGCCGCGGGACTAGCGGGAGAGTCTACTACGAGCAGTACTTC.

V usage is TRBV9 and J usage is TRBJ2-7; 10 bases are a match to TRBD2. The germline V gene has CDR1 SGDLS and CDR2 YYNGEE. CDR3 length: 15 amino acids. J was trimmed by 4 bases and V by 3 bases; bases with no gene match: 7. The CDR3 sequence: CASSAQAGGPYEQYF. The CDR3, as DNA: TGTGCCAGCAGCGCCCAAGCGGGAGGGCCGTACGAGCAGTACTTC.

The chain carries TRBV5-8 and TRBJ2-7; TRBD2 is a possible D gene (6 bases). This CDR3 has 13 residues. Germline V gene data show CDR1 as SGHTS and CDR2 as YDEGEE. The V and J ends lost 2 bases and 7 bases respectively, with 13 bases between them. The CDR3 nucleotides are TGTGCCAGCAGCTTATTAGCGGCGAGGGAGCAGTACTTC. Amino acids: CASSLLAAREQYF.

This rearrangement joins TRBV12-5 to TRBJ2-1, with D maybe TRBD2 (6 bases). Germline V gene data show CDR1 as LGHNT and CDR2 as FRNRAP. Trimming left V 0 bases short and J 9 bases short, with 24 bases between. The CDR3 sequence is 18 residues long. As DNA, the CDR3 is TGTGCTAGTGGTTTGGTACCCGACGGAGGGATAACCTTTGGTGAGCAGTTCTTC. This translates into CASGLVPDGGITFGEQFF.

The chain carries TRBV2 and TRBJ1-3; no firm D call. The germline V gene has CDR1 SNHLY and CDR2 FYNNEI. Trimming took 7 bases from V and 0 from J, leaving 13 bases between them. The length of the CDR3 is 15 residues. The DNA for the CDR3 is TGTGCCAGCACCCCACAGATATACTCTGGAAACACCATATATTTT. Amino acids: CASTPQIYSGNTIYF.

The CDR3 coding sequence is TGTGCCAGTAGTATTGGACATTCAGGAAGCAATCAGCCCCAGCATTTT. Its protein product is CASSIGHSGSNQPQHF. The chain links TRBV19 to TRBJ1-5; D is possibly TRBD1 (5 bases). The CDR3 totals 16 residues. In germline, CDR1 is LNHDA, CDR2 SQIVND (reference sequence). Trimming took off 3 bases at V and 1 base at J, with 13 bases between the two ends. The whole variable domain, remainder taken from reference TRBV19 and TRBJ1-5, is DGGITQSPKYLFRKEGQNVTLSCEQNLNHDAMYWYRQDPGQGLRLIYYSQIVNDFQKGDIAEGYSVSREKKESFPLTVTSAQKNPTAFYLCASSIGHSGSNQPQHFGDGTRLSIL.

The genes are TRBV5-1 and TRBJ1-3; 7 bases agree with TRBD1. The CDR3 sequence is 14 residues long. Per the germline V gene, CDR1 is SGHRS and CDR2 is YFSETQ. V lost 4 bases to trimming and J lost 6 bases; unmatched junction nucleotides: 7. CDR3 nucleotides: TGCGCCAGCAGCCCACAGGGGAACGAAAACACCATATATTTT. This gives the protein CASSPQGNENTIYF.

The V call is TRBV18, the J call TRBJ2-3; 7 positions match TRBD1. Germline values: CDR1 KGHSH, CDR2 LQKENI. The CDR3 runs to 15 residues. V dropped 1 base and J dropped 2; count of bases not matched to a gene: 3. The CDR3 DNA is TGTGCCAGCTCACCACGAGACAGGGCCACAGATACGCAGTATTTT. Translated, it gives CASSPRDRATDTQYF.

This rearrangement joins TRBV7-3 to TRBJ1-2; 8 positions agree with TRBD1. This CDR3 is built from 14 residues. Germline assignment: CDR1 SGHTA and CDR2 FQGTGA. After removal of 1 base from V and 3 bases from J, the junction contained 1 base not matched to a gene. The CDR3 sequence is CASSLNRGDYGYTF. As DNA, the CDR3 is TGTGCCAGCAGCTTAAACAGGGGGGACTATGGCTACACCTTC.

This sequence joins TRBV5-1 and TRBJ1-3; 9 positions match TRBD1. This CDR3 comprises 15 residues. Germline V gives CDR1 SGHRS, CDR2 YFSETQ. V shed 4 bases, J shed 4 bases, and the junction held 6 bases outside the gene matches. CDR3 bases: TGCGCCAGCAGCCAGACCGGGACAGGGGGAAACACCATATATTTT. This sequence encodes CASSQTGTGGNTIYF.

The chain joins TRBV19 to TRBJ2-2, with a weak D call TRBD2 (6 bases). Germline V gene sequence: CDR1 LNHDA, CDR2 SQIVND (reference sequence). The V and J ends lost 1 base and 8 bases respectively, with 11 bases between them. The CDR3 covers 14 residues. CDR3 sequence: CASSIGSGVGELFF. In DNA form, the CDR3 reads TGTGCCAGTAGTATAGGGTCGGGGGTTGGGGAGCTGTTTTTT.

The rearrangement links TRBV9 to TRBJ1-6; the D gene is possibly TRBD1 (6 bases). The V gene's germline CDR1 is SGDLS and CDR2 YYNGEE. The V end was cut by 3 bases, the J end by 6 bases, with 19 bases between. The CDR3 loop spans 17 amino acids. Written as DNA, the CDR3 is TGTGCCAGCAGCGCCGGGGCCAGGGGCTTTTTTAATTCACCCCTCCACTTT. It specifies CASSAGARGFFNSPLHF.

This clone turned up a few times. This chain's CDR3 is CASSDRASYGYTF. In nucleotides, the CDR3 is TGTGCCAGTTCCGACAGGGCATCCTATGGCTACACCTTC. The chain joins TRBV19 to TRBJ1-2, with 7 bases matching TRBD1. CDR3 length: 13 amino acids. Unmatched junction bases numbered 7, after V lost 8 bases and J lost 4 bases. Germline V gene data show CDR1 as LNHDA and CDR2 as SQIVND (reference sequence).